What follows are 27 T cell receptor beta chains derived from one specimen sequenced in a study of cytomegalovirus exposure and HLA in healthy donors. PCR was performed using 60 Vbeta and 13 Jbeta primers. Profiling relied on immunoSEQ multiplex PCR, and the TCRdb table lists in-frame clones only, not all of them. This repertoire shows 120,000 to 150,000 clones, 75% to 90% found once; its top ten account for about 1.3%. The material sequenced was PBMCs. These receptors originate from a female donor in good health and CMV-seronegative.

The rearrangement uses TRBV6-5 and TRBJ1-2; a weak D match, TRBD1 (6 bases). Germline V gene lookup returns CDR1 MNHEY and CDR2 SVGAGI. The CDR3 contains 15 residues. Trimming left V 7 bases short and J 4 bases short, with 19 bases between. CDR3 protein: CASTLGVLGGYGYTF. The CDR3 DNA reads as TGTGCCAGCACCCTAGGGGTACTAGGGGGCTATGGCTACACCTTC.

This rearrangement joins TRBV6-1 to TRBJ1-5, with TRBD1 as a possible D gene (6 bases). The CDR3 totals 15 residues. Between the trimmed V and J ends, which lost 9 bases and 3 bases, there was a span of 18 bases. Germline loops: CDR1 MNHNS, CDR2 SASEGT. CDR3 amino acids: CASSGTIGFNQPQHF. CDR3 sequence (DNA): TGTGCCAGTTCCGGGACAATAGGTTTCAATCAGCCCCAGCATTTT.

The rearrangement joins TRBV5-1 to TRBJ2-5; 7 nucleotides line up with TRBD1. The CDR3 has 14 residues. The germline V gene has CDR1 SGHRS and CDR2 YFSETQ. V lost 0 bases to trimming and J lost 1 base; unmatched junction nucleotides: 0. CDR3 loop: CASSLGQGQETQYF. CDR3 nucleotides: TGCGCCAGCAGCTTGGGACAGGGCCAAGAGACCCAGTACTTC. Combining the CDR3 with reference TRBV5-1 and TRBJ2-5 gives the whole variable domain KAGVTQTPRYLIKTRGQQVTLSCSPISGHRSVSWYQQTPGQGLQFLFEYFSETQRNKGNFPGRFSGRQFSNSRSEMNVSTLELGDSALYLCASSLGQGQETQYFGPGTRLLVL.

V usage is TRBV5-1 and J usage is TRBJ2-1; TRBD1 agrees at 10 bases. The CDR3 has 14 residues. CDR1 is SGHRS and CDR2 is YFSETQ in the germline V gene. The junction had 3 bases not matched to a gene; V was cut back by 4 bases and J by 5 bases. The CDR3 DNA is TGCGCCAGCAGCCCCGGGACAGGGGACAATGAGCAGTTCTTC. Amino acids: CASSPGTGDNEQFF. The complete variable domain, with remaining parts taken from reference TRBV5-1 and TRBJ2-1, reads KAGVTQTPRYLIKTRGQQVTLSCSPISGHRSVSWYQQTPGQGLQFLFEYFSETQRNKGNFPGRFSGRQFSNSRSEMNVSTLELGDSALYLCASSPGTGDNEQFFGPGTRLTVL.

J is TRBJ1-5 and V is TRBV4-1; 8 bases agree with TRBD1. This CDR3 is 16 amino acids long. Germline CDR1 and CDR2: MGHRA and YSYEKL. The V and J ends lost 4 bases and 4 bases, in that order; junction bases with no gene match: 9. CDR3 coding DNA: TGCGCCAGCAGCCCAGGACAGGGACTCGGTAATCAGCCCCAGCATTTT. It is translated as CASSPGQGLGNQPQHF.

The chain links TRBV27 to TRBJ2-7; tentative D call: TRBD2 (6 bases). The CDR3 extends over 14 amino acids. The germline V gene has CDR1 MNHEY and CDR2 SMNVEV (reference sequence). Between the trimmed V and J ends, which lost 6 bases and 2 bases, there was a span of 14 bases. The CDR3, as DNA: TGTGCCAGCAGCTCCCTTAGCGGAACCTACGAGCAGTACTTC. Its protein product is CASSSLSGTYEQYF.

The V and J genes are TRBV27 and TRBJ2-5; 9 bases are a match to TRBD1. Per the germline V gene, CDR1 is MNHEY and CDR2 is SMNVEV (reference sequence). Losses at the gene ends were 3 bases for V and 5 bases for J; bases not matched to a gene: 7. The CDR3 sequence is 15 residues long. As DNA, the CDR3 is TGTGCCAGCAGTTTTAGACAGGGGGTGGACGAGACCCAGTACTTC. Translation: CASSFRQGVDETQYF.

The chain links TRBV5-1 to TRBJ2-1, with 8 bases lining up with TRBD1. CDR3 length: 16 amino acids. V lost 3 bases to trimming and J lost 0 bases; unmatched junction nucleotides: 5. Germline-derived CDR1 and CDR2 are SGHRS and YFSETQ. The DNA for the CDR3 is TGCGCCAGCAGCTGGAGGACAGGGAGCTCCTACAATGAGCAGTTCTTC. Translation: CASSWRTGSSYNEQFF.

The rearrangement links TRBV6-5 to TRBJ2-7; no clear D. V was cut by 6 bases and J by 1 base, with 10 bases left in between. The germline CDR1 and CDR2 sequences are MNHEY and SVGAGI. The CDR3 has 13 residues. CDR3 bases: TGTGCCAGCAGCCTTACGGTTTCCTACGAGCAGTACTTC. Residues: CASSLTVSYEQYF.

CDR3 coding DNA: TGTGCCAGCAGTCGCGATCCTAGCGGGAGGATGGCCAAAAACATTCAGTACTTC. Protein: CASSRDPSGRMAKNIQYF. The chain uses TRBV28 and TRBJ2-4, with 11 bases that match TRBD2. The CDR3 has 18 residues. Germline lookup yields CDR1 MDHEN and CDR2 SYDVKM. The V and J ends lost 5 bases and 1 base, in that order; junction bases with no gene match: 10.

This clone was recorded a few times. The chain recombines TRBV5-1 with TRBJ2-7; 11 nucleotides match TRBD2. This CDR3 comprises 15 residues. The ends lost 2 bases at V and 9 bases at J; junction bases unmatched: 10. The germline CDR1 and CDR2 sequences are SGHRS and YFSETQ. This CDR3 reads CASSFIAGGPGRQYF. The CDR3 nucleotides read TGCGCCAGCAGCTTCATAGCGGGAGGGCCCGGTAGGCAGTACTTC. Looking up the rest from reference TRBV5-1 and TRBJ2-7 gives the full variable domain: KAGVTQTPRYLIKTRGQQVTLSCSPISGHRSVSWYQQTPGQGLQFLFEYFSETQRNKGNFPGRFSGRQFSNSRSEMNVSTLELGDSALYLCASSFIAGGPGRQYFGPGTRLTVT.

CDR3 residues: CASSFRVSNQPQHF. In DNA, the CDR3 is TGTGCCAGCAGCTTCAGGGTTAGCAATCAGCCCCAGCATTTT. The rearrangement links TRBV5-6 to TRBJ1-5; possible D gene TRBD1, 5 bases. This CDR3 contains 14 residues. V lost 2 bases and J 0 bases, leaving 6 bases between the germline ends. The germline gives CDR1 SGHDT, CDR2 YYEEEE.

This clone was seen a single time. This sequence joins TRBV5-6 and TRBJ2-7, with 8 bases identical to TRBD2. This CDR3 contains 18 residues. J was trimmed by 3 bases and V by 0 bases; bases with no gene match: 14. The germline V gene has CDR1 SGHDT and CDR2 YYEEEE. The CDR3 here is CASSLGVAGQTIVYEQYF. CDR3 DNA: TGTGCCAGCAGCTTGGGGGTAGCGGGACAAACAATCGTCTACGAGCAGTACTTC.

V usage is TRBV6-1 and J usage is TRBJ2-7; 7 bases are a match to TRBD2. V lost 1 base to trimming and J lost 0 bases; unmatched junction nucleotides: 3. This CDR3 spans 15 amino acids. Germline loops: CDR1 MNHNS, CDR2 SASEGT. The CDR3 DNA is TGTGCCAGCAGTGAAGATGGGGACTACTCCTACGAGCAGTACTTC. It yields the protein CASSEDGDYSYEQYF.

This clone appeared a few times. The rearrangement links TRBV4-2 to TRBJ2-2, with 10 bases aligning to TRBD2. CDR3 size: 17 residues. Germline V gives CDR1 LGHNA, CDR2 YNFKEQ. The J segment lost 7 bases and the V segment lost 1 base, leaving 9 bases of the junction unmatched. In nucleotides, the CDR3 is TGTGCCAGCAGCCAAGGAGCTAGCGGGGGAGTTAACGGGGAGCTGTTTTTT. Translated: CASSQGASGGVNGELFF.

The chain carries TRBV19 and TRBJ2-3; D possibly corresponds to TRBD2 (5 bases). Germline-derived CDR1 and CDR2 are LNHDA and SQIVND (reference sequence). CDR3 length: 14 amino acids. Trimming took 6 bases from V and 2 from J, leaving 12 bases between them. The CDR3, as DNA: TGTGCCAGTAGACGGGGTCAGAACACAGATACGCAGTATTTT. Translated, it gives CASRRGQNTDTQYF.

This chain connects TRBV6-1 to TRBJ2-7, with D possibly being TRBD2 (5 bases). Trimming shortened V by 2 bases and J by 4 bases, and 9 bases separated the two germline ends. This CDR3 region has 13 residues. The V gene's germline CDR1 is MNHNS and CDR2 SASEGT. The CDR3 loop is CASSEWTGYEQYF. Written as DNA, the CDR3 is TGTGCCAGCAGTGAATGGACGGGATACGAGCAGTACTTC.

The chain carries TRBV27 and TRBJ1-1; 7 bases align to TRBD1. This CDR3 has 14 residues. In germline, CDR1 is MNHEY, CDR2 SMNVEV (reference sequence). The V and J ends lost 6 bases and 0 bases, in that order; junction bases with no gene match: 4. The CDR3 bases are TGTGCCAGCAGACCCGACAGGGTGAACACTGAAGCTTTCTTT. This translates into CASRPDRVNTEAFF.

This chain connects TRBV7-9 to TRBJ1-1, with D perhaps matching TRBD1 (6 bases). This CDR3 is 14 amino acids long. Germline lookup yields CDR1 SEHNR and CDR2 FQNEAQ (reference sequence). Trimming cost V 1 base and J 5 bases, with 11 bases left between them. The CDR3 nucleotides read TGTGCCAGCAGCTTAGTAACAGGGAATACTGAAGCTTTCTTT. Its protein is CASSLVTGNTEAFF.

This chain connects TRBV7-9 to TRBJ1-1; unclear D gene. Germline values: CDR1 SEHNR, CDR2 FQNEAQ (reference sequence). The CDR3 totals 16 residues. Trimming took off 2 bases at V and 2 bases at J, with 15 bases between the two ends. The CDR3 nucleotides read TGTGCCAGCAGCTTAATCCCCGCGGGGAGAAACACTGAAGCTTTCTTT. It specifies CASSLIPAGRNTEAFF.

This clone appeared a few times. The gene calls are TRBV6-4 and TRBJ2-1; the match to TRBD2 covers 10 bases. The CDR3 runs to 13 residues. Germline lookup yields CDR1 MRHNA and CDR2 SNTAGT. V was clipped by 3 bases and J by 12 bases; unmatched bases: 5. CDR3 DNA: TGTGCCAGCAGTGATCAGGGACTAGCGAGGCAGTTCTTC. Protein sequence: CASSDQGLARQFF.

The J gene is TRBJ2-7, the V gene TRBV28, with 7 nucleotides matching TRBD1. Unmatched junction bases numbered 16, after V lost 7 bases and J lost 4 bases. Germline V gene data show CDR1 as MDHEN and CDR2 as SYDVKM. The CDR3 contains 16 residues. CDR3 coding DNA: TGTGCCAGCACTCCGGCCACAGGGGATGGCCCGTACGAGCAGTACTTC. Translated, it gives CASTPATGDGPYEQYF. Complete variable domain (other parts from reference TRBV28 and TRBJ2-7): DVKVTQSSRYLVKRTGEKVFLECVQDMDHENMFWYRQDPGLGLRLIYFSYDVKMKEKGDIPEGYSVSREKKERFSLILESASTNQTSMYLCASTPATGDGPYEQYFGPGTRLTVT.

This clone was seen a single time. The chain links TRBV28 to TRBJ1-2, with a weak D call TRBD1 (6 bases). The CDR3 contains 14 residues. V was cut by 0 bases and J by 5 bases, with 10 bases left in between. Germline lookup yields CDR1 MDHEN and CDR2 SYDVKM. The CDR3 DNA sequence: TGTGCCAGCAGTTTATGGCAGGGGCCTTATGGCTACACCTTC. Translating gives CASSLWQGPYGYTF.

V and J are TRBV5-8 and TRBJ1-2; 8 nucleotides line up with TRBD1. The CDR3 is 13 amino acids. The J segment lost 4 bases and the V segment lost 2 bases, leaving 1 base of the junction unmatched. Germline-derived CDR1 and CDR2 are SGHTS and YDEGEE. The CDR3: CASSFQGAYGYTF. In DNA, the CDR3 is TGTGCCAGCAGCTTTCAGGGGGCCTATGGCTACACCTTC. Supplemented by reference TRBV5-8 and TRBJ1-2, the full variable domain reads EAGVTQSPTHLIKTRGQQATLRCSPISGHTSVYWYQQALGLGLQFLLWYDEGEERNRGNFPPRFSGRQFPNYSSELNVNALELEDSALYLCASSFQGAYGYTFGSGTRLTVV.

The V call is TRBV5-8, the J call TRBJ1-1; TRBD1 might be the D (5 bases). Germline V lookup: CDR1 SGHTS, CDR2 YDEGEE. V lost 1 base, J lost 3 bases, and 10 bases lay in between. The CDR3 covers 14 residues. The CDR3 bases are TGTGCCAGCAGCTTGTTCAGGGAACACACTGAAGCTTTCTTT. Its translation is CASSLFREHTEAFF.

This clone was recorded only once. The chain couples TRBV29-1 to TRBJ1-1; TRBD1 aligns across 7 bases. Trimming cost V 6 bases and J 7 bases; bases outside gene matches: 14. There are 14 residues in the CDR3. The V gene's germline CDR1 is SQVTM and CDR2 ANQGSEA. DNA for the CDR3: TGCAGCGTCAAGACAGGGTCTAAGATAAATGAAGCTTTCTTT. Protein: CSVKTGSKINEAFF.

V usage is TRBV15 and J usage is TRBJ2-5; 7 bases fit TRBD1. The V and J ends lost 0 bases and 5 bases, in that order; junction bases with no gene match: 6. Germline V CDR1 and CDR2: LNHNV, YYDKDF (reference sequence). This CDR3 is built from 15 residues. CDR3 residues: CATSRERVRGETQYF. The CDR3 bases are TGTGCCACCAGCAGAGAAAGGGTCAGGGGGGAGACCCAGTACTTC.